This T cell receptor beta chain originates from a study of blood T cell repertoires in COVID-19. Participant-reported clinical history was the basis for cohort assignment. Study processing details: Estimates of nucleated cell counts were drawn from the amplification of reference gene primers. Clones were read by immunoSEQ multiplex PCR, and TCRdb kept only the in-frame ones, dropping some. V, J and clone size reflect that table, while D and trimming were determined from the DNA. The sample lists roughly 250,000 clones; more than 70% were seen once. This CDR3 has 17 residues. Germline V gives CDR1 KGHSH, CDR2 LQKENI. J gave up 4 bases and V 3 bases, and 7 bases lay outside the gene matches.

Source material: PBMCs or T cells enriched from blood (not recorded which). The TCR sequence derives from a woman aged 35 to 49 with acute COVID-19. The J gene is TRBJ2-2, the V gene TRBV18; TRBD1 matches at 11 bases. This chain's CDR3 is CASSPRTGTGGTGELFF. As DNA, the CDR3 is TGTGCCAGCTCACCTCGAACCGGGACAGGGGGCACCGGGGAGCTGTTTTTT.